The 26 T cell receptor beta chains below all came from one sample that was sequenced in a study of a mutant IDH1 vaccine in newly diagnosed glioma. Documented time point: baseline, week 1 (first vaccination visit). Treatment defined: pre-vaccination baseline after standard-of-care therapy. Libraries were prepared by immunoSEQ multiplex PCR; TCRdb keeps only in-frame clonotypes and omits some of them. The data hold about 98,000 clones, with around nine tenths observed a single time. The sample in question was PBMCs, obtained from a glioma patient treated with radiotherapy, temozolomide or both. The receptors were gathered from a woman between 45 and 65 years old with glioma.

The rearrangement joins TRBV7-3 to TRBJ2-5; TRBD1 or TRBD2 may be the D gene (5 bases each). The CDR3 has 15 amino acids. V was shortened by 7 bases and J by 2 bases, with 17 bases between the two germline ends. Germline CDR1 and CDR2: SGHTA and FQGTGA. The DNA for the CDR3 is TGTGCCAGCACCCCGACTGGGACGGAACAAGAGACCCAGTACTTC. Protein sequence: CASTPTGTEQETQYF.

The rearrangement uses TRBV27 and TRBJ2-3; 16 nucleotides line up with TRBD2. The V and J ends lost 5 bases and 4 bases, in that order; junction bases with no gene match: 12. The CDR3 consists of 19 residues. Germline-derived CDR1 and CDR2 are MNHEY and SMNVEV (reference sequence). The CDR3: CASSAGPGLAGGSSDTQYF. DNA for the CDR3: TGTGCCAGCAGTGCAGGCCCGGGACTAGCGGGAGGGTCTTCAGATACGCAGTATTTT.

As for this clone: At one of its ends the junction is not consistent with the germline gene, which may arise from a read error. V and J are TRBV6-5 and TRBJ1-1; D is perhaps TRBD1 (6 bases). CDR3 size: 14 residues. Germline values: CDR1 MNHEY, CDR2 SVGAGI. The CDR3 protein is CASSRTGRNAEAFF. The CDR3 DNA reads as TGTGCCAGCAGCCGAACAGGGAGGAACGCTGAAGCTTTCTTT.

The rearrangement joins TRBV5-1 to TRBJ2-6; unclear D gene. Germline-derived CDR1 and CDR2 are SGHRS and YFSETQ. The CDR3 is made up of 16 amino acids. With 4 bases removed from V and 0 bases from J, the gap between germline ends came to 11 bases. This CDR3 reads CASSPPQSSGANVLTF. CDR3 nucleotide sequence: TGCGCCAGCAGCCCCCCACAGAGCTCTGGGGCCAACGTCCTGACTTTC.

The chain employs TRBV27 and TRBJ2-2, with TRBD2 matching 11 bases. Germline trimming cut 2 bases from V and 1 base from J; bases unmatched to any gene: 3. The CDR3 length is 17 residues. Germline lookup yields CDR1 MNHEY and CDR2 SMNVEV (reference sequence). CDR3 coding DNA: TGTGCCAGCAGTTTACCCCTAGCGGGAGGGAACACCGGGGAGCTGTTTTTT. Its protein is CASSLPLAGGNTGELFF.

The chain uses TRBV11-2 and TRBJ1-2; D ambiguous. CDR1 is SGHAT, CDR2 FQNNGV, per germline. Trimming shortened V by 3 bases and J by 1 base, and 6 bases separated the two germline ends. The CDR3 extends over 13 amino acids. The CDR3 reads CASSLDVNYGYTF. As DNA, the CDR3 is TGTGCCAGCAGCTTGGACGTTAACTATGGCTACACCTTC.

This chain joins TRBV28 and TRBJ2-1; TRBD2 agrees at 9 bases. This CDR3 has 16 residues. The J segment lost 0 bases and the V segment lost 6 bases, leaving 6 bases of the junction unmatched. Germline assignment: CDR1 MDHEN and CDR2 SYDVKM. The DNA for the CDR3 is TGTGCCAGCAGCGGTAGCGGGAGTGGCTCCTACAATGAGCAGTTCTTC. Its protein is CASSGSGSGSYNEQFF.

This clone was detected a few times. The chain couples TRBV5-1 to TRBJ2-7; the D gene could be TRBD1 or TRBD2 (5 bases each). There are 19 residues in the CDR3. V gave up 0 bases and J gave up 0 bases, with 22 bases separating them. Per the germline V gene, CDR1 is SGHRS and CDR2 is YFSETQ. This chain's CDR3 is CASSLEGESRDGLSYEQYF. The CDR3 DNA is TGCGCCAGCAGCTTGGAAGGAGAGTCTAGGGACGGACTCTCCTACGAGCAGTACTTC.

The chain combines TRBV6-7 with TRBJ2-5, with 12 positions matching TRBD2. TRBV6-7 is identified as an open reading frame with a role that is uncertain. Germline trimming cut 0 bases from V and 5 bases from J; bases unmatched to any gene: 7. The CDR3 is 17 residues long. CDR3 coding DNA: TGTGCCAGCAGTTACTCGACGACTAGCGGGAGAAAGGAGACCCAGTACTTC. Protein: CASSYSTTSGRKETQYF.

V usage is TRBV30 and J usage is TRBJ2-4; D gene uncertain. The CDR3 totals 16 residues. CDR1 is GTSNPN and CDR2 is SVGIG in the germline V gene (reference sequence). V lost 2 bases to trimming and J lost 5 bases, with 19 bases between them. CDR3 nucleotide sequence: TGTGCCTGGAGTCCGCGACGGACCGGTTACCAAAACATTCAGTACTTC. Protein sequence: CAWSPRRTGYQNIQYF.

The V gene is TRBV28, the J gene TRBJ2-7; 8 nucleotides agree with TRBD1. V dropped 7 bases and J dropped 2; count of bases not matched to a gene: 7. The CDR3 loop spans 14 amino acids. The germline V gene has CDR1 MDHEN and CDR2 SYDVKM. CDR3 loop: CASTSTGEAYEQYF. For the CDR3, the DNA is TGTGCCAGCACCTCGACAGGGGAAGCCTACGAGCAGTACTTC.

This chain joins TRBV6-1 and TRBJ2-1, with 7 bases matching TRBD1. From germline, CDR1 is MNHNS and CDR2 SASEGT. This CDR3 has 15 residues. V dropped 2 bases and J dropped 9; count of bases not matched to a gene: 10. The CDR3 loop is CASSERARGGGEQFF. The CDR3 nucleotides read TGTGCCAGCAGTGAACGGGCCCGAGGGGGCGGTGAGCAGTTCTTC.

This clone was counted once. This chain uses TRBV5-1 with TRBJ1-2; TRBD1 is a possible D gene (5 bases). V was pared by 1 base and J by 11 bases, with 21 bases between. CDR1 and CDR2 from the germline V gene are SGHRS and YFSETQ. This CDR3 has 15 amino acids. CDR3 sequence: CASSLPAGLNPEYTF. CDR3 nucleotide sequence: TGCGCCAGCAGCTTGCCCGCGGGACTCAACCCCGAATACACCTTC.

J is TRBJ2-1 and V is TRBV28; 8 bases are a match to TRBD1. In germline, CDR1 is MDHEN, CDR2 SYDVKM. The CDR3 consists of 15 residues. V lost 3 bases and J lost 6; bases outside the gene matches: 7. The CDR3 DNA reads as TGTGCCAGCAGTTTTCCAGGGGGCGTAGTCAATGAGCAGTTCTTC. It codes for CASSFPGGVVNEQFF.

The rearrangement links TRBV30 to TRBJ2-5, with 10 nucleotides matching TRBD2. V was pared by 2 bases and J by 3 bases, with 3 bases of the junction left unmatched. The CDR3 runs 14 residues. Germline V gene sequence: CDR1 GTSNPN, CDR2 SVGIG (reference sequence). CDR3 DNA: TGTGCCTGGAGTCCCGGGACTAGCGAAGAGACCCAGTACTTC. Residues: CAWSPGTSEETQYF. The full variable domain, its missing parts supplied by reference TRBV30 and TRBJ2-5, is SQTIHQWPATLVQPVGSPLSLECTVEGTSNPNLYWYRQAAGRGLQLLFYSVGIGQISSEVPQNLSASRPQDRQFILSSKKLLLSDSGFYLCAWSPGTSEETQYFGPGTRLLVL.

The V gene is TRBV6-4, the J gene TRBJ2-1, with D hard to call. Germline CDR1 is MRHNA and CDR2 is SNTAGT. The CDR3 is 13 amino acids. With 8 bases removed from V and 3 bases from J, the gap between germline ends came to 11 bases. CDR3 coding DNA: TGTGCCAGCTTAGGCCGCGGCTACAATGAGCAGTTCTTC. Translation: CASLGRGYNEQFF.

The chain employs TRBV2 and TRBJ1-2, with 8 bases aligning to TRBD1. CDR1 and CDR2 (germline): SNHLY, FYNNEI. The CDR3 extends over 14 amino acids. Trimming cost V 2 bases and J 4 bases; bases outside gene matches: 3. The CDR3 sequence is CASSEWGTGYGYTF. As DNA, the CDR3 is TGTGCCAGCAGTGAATGGGGGACAGGCTATGGCTACACCTTC.

This chain links TRBV28 with TRBJ2-3; D is undetermined. The V end lost 8 bases, the J end lost 4 bases, and 13 bases lay between the germline ends. The CDR3 is 13 residues long. Germline V gives CDR1 MDHEN, CDR2 SYDVKM. CDR3 amino acids: CASGVPWADTQYF. CDR3 nucleotides: TGTGCCAGCGGGGTACCTTGGGCAGATACGCAGTATTTT. The full variable domain, completed using reference TRBV28 and TRBJ2-3, is DVKVTQSSRYLVKRTGEKVFLECVQDMDHENMFWYRQDPGLGLRLIYFSYDVKMKEKGDIPEGYSVSREKKERFSLILESASTNQTSMYLCASGVPWADTQYFGPGTRLTVL.

The rearrangement uses TRBV5-5 and TRBJ1-3; D is possibly TRBD1 (5 bases). This CDR3 spans 14 amino acids. Germline values: CDR1 SGHKS, CDR2 YYEKEE (reference sequence). Trimming left V 2 bases short and J 4 bases short, with 10 bases between. CDR3 residues: CASSFGGTGNTIYF. The CDR3 DNA sequence: TGTGCCAGCAGCTTTGGGGGAACCGGAAACACCATATATTTT. Complete variable domain (other parts from reference TRBV5-5 and TRBJ1-3): DAGVTQSPTHLIKTRGQQVTLRCSPISGHKSVSWYQQVLGQGPQFIFQYYEKEERGRGNFPDRFSARQFPNYSSELNVNALLLGDSALYLCASSFGGTGNTIYFGEGSWLTVV.

This sequence joins TRBV5-1 and TRBJ1-1; TRBD1 matches at 8 bases. Germline values: CDR1 SGHRS, CDR2 YFSETQ. V lost 1 base, J lost 1 base, and 3 bases stayed unmatched. The CDR3 contains 15 residues. The CDR3 DNA is TGCGCCAGCAGCTTGCAGGGGGCCCCGAACACTGAAGCTTTCTTT. It is translated as CASSLQGAPNTEAFF.

The rearrangement joins TRBV9 to TRBJ1-1; maybe TRBD1 (5 bases). Trimming took 0 bases from V and 3 from J, leaving 9 bases between them. CDR3 length: 14 residues. Germline V gene lookup returns CDR1 SGDLS and CDR2 YYNGEE. The CDR3 coding sequence is TGTGCCAGCAGCGTAGGGGGGGTCGACACTGAAGCTTTCTTT. It codes for CASSVGGVDTEAFF. The variable domain in full, with the rest retrieved from reference TRBV9 and TRBJ1-1, is DSGVTQTPKHLITATGQRVTLRCSPRSGDLSVYWYQQSLDQGLQFLIQYYNGEERAKGNILERFSAQQFPDLHSELNLSSLELGDSALYFCASSVGGVDTEAFFGQGTRLTVV.

The chain recombines TRBV29-1 with TRBJ2-1, with D tentatively TRBD2 (5 bases). The CDR3 runs to 13 residues. The germline V gene has CDR1 SQVTM and CDR2 ANQGSEA. V gave up 6 bases and J gave up 5 bases, with 14 bases separating them. The CDR3 DNA follows: TGCAGCGTCCGGATCGGGGATCACAATGAGCAGTTCTTC. Amino acid sequence: CSVRIGDHNEQFF.

The chain recombines TRBV15 with TRBJ2-1; 10 positions match TRBD1. The trim removed 1 base at V and 5 bases at J, leaving 8 bases unmatched. The CDR3 has 17 residues. The germline gives CDR1 LNHNV, CDR2 YYDKDF (reference sequence). CDR3 in DNA: TGTGCCACCAGCAGAGGGACAGGGGGAGGTGTTGACAATGAGCAGTTCTTC. It yields the protein CATSRGTGGGVDNEQFF. The whole variable domain, filled in from reference TRBV15 and TRBJ2-1, reads DAMVIQNPRYQVTQFGKPVTLSCSQTLNHNVMYWYQQKSSQAPKLLFHYYDKDFNNEADTPDNFQSRRPNTSFCFLDIRSPGLGDTAMYLCATSRGTGGGVDNEQFFGPGTRLTVL.

The chain combines TRBV6-5 with TRBJ2-5; D may be TRBD1 or TRBD2 (5 bases each). The J call may be wrong; the DNA end is better matched by TRBJ2-7. This CDR3 contains 14 residues. Germline V gives CDR1 MNHEY, CDR2 SVGAGI. The CDR3 sequence: CASSPGTTSYEQYF. CDR3 nucleotide sequence: TGTGCCAGCAGCCCCGGGACCACTTCATACGAGCAGTACTTC.

This clone has a single count. The limits of the CDR3 on the DNA are not certain, so only TCRdb's listed CDR3 is given. The chain uses TRBV21-1 and TRBJ1-2. TRBV21-1 is a pseudogene segment. The CDR3 is 15 amino acids in total, end residues counted. The CDR3 spells CASSKVGVGNYGYTF.

The chain employs TRBV5-1 and TRBJ2-5, with a weak D call TRBD2 (7 bases). V lost 3 bases to trimming and J lost 1 base, with 16 bases between them. The germline CDR1 and CDR2 sequences are SGHRS and YFSETQ. The CDR3 has 16 residues. The chain's CDR3 is CASSSQGGGLQETQYF. DNA for the CDR3: TGCGCCAGCAGCTCCCAGGGAGGGGGACTCCAAGAGACCCAGTACTTC.